The next 8 T cell receptor beta chains were all read from a single sample in a study of blood T cell repertoires in COVID-19. Method: immunoSEQ multiplex PCR; TCRdb's copy keeps in-frame clones and lacks some. The sample holds some 27,000 clones, roughly 76% seen once. Sequencing used peripheral blood. These TCRs come from a man between 70 and 80 years old with acute or convalescent COVID-19.

This clone was counted a few times. V and J are TRBV2 and TRBJ1-4; D is uncertain. Germline assignment: CDR1 SNHLY and CDR2 FYNNEI. CDR3 length: 15 residues. Trimming pared 4 bases from V and 8 bases from J, leaving 17 bases between. This CDR3 reads CASSVSREFFEKLFF. The CDR3 bases are TGTGCCAGCAGTGTTTCGCGGGAGTTCTTCGAAAAACTGTTTTTT.

This clone was counted once. The rearrangement joins TRBV6-5 to TRBJ1-5; 8 positions agree with TRBD1. The V segment lost 7 bases and the J segment 12 bases; nucleotides outside the gene matches: 11. Germline CDR1 is MNHEY and CDR2 is SVGAGI. The length of the CDR3 is 13 residues. CDR3 protein: CASTDGQGPFQHF. The CDR3 coding sequence is TGTGCCAGCACCGACGGACAGGGCCCTTTCCAGCATTTT.

In this sample, this clone turned up a few times. The rearrangement links TRBV6-1 to TRBJ2-5; D unresolved. Trimming stripped 3 bases from V and 14 bases from J, with 10 bases between. Germline CDR1 and CDR2: MNHNS and SASEGT. The CDR3 is 10 amino acids. The CDR3 coding sequence is TGTGCCAGCAGTGACCAGGATCCCTACTTC. It codes for CASSDQDPYF.

The V gene is TRBV3-1 (or the pseudogene TRBV3-2), the J gene TRBJ2-4; D remains ambiguous. Germline V CDR1 and CDR2: LGHDT, YNNKEL (reference sequence). V lost 2 bases and J 0 bases, leaving 8 bases between the germline ends. The CDR3 covers 15 residues. The CDR3, as DNA: TGTGCCAGCAGCCAAAAGAACATAGCCAAAAACATTCAGTACTTC. Translated, it gives CASSQKNIAKNIQYF.

The chain carries TRBV28 and TRBJ1-3; 8 nucleotides align to TRBD1. V was clipped by 6 bases and J by 0 bases; unmatched bases: 16. The CDR3 is 19 amino acids. CDR1 and CDR2 (germline): MDHEN, SYDVKM. CDR3 loop: CASRLSPGTGPSSGNTIYF. The CDR3, as DNA: TGTGCCAGCAGGCTGAGTCCCGGGACAGGTCCAAGCTCTGGAAACACCATATATTTT.

CDR3 sequence (DNA): TGTGCCAGCAGCCGCGGGGGGTGGACCTACAATGAGCAGTTCTTC. It codes for CASSRGGWTYNEQFF. The chain is built from TRBV2 and TRBJ2-1, with TRBD2 matching 8 bases. Looked up from germline, CDR1 is SNHLY and CDR2 is FYNNEI. The CDR3 spans 15 residues. V trimming: 6 bases; J trimming: 2 bases; junction bases outside the gene matches: 6.

V usage is TRBV19 and J usage is TRBJ2-5; D might be TRBD2 (6 bases). This CDR3 has 15 residues. Deletions cut 5 bases from V and 2 bases from J, with 15 bases between. Per the germline V gene, CDR1 is LNHDA and CDR2 is SQIVND (reference sequence). CDR3 loop: CASSSTGTFQETQYF. The DNA for the CDR3 is TGTGCCAGTAGTTCCACCGGGACTTTTCAAGAGACCCAGTACTTC.

The chain couples TRBV9 to TRBJ2-5; TRBD2 matches 8 bases. The J segment lost 2 bases and the V segment lost 0 bases, leaving 9 bases of the junction unmatched. Germline-derived CDR1 and CDR2 are SGDLS and YYNGEE. The CDR3 runs to 17 residues. In DNA, the CDR3 is TGTGCCAGCAGCGTAGGCTCTCTGGCGGGGGGACAAGAGACCCAGTACTTC. Encoded protein: CASSVGSLAGGQETQYF.